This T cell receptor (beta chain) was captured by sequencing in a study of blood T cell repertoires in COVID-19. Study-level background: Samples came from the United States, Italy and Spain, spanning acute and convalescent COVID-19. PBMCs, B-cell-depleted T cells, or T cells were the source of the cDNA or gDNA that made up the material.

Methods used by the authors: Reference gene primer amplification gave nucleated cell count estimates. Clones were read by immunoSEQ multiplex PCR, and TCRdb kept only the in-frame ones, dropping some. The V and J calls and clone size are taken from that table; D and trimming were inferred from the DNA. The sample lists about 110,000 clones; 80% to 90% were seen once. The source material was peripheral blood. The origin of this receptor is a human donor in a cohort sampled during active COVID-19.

The CDR3: CASSLRLEPTDTQYF. The CDR3 DNA sequence: TGTGCCAGCAGCTTGCGACTAGAACCCACAGATACGCAGTATTTT. The chain recombines TRBV9 with TRBJ2-3; possibly TRBD2 for D (6 bases). CDR3 length equals 15 residues. V lost 4 bases and J lost 2, with 14 bases in between. Per germline, CDR1 SGDLS and CDR2 YYNGEE. Drawing the rest from reference TRBV9 and TRBJ2-3, the complete variable domain is DSGVTQTPKHLITATGQRVTLRCSPRSGDLSVYWYQQSLDQGLQFLIQYYNGEERAKGNILERFSAQQFPDLHSELNLSSLELGDSALYFCASSLRLEPTDTQYFGPGTRLTVL.